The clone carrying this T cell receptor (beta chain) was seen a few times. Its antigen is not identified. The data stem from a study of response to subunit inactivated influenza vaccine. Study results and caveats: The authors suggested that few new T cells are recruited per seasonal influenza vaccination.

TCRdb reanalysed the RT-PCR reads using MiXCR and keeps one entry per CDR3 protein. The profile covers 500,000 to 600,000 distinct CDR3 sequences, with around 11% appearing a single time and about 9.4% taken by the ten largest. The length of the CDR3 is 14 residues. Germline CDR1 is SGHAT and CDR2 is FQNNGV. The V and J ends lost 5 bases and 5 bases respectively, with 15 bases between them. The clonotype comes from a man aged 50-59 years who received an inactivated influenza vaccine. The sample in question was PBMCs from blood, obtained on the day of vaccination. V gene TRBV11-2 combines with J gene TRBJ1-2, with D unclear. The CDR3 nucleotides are TGTGCCAGCAGCCTAGTGAGGGTCGGGTATGGCTACACCTTC. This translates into CASSLVRVGYGYTF.